These 32 T cell receptor beta chains originate from one sample sequenced in a study of CD8+CD57+ T cells in acquired aplastic anemia. CDR3 and TCR beta VDJ profiling relied on a genomic DNA template. MiXCR was run by TCRdb on the reads, yielding one entry per CDR3 protein. Of approximately 98,000 distinct CDR3 sequences listed, under 60% are singletons. The sample comprised sorted CD4+, CD8+, or CD8+CD57+ T cells (not recorded which) from PBMCs. The source is a human donor in good health, serving as a control.

V gene TRBV7-2 combines with J gene TRBJ1-1; D gene ambiguous. CDR1 and CDR2 (germline): SGHTA, FQGNSA. The CDR3 consists of 13 residues. The V end was cut by 3 bases, the J end by 4 bases, with 9 bases between. The CDR3 bases are TGTGCCAGCAGCTTCCGGGGTTTCACTGAAGCTTTCTTT. Its protein is CASSFRGFTEAFF. Looking up the rest from reference TRBV7-2 and TRBJ1-1 gives the full variable domain: GAGVSQSPSNKVTEKGKDVELRCDPISGHTALYWYRQSLGQGLEFLIYFQGNSAPDKSGLPSDRFSAERTGGSVSTLTIQRTQQEDSAVYLCASSFRGFTEAFFGQGTRLTVV.

This clonotype was seen repeatedly, ten times or more. The V gene is TRBV5-4, the J gene TRBJ2-7; D call uncertain. Trimming cost V 2 bases and J 5 bases, with 14 bases left between them. Germline CDR1 and CDR2: SGHNT and YYREEE (reference sequence). The CDR3 consists of 14 residues. CDR3 protein: CASSFLGSDHEQYF. DNA for the CDR3: TGTGCCAGCAGCTTCCTCGGCAGTGACCACGAGCAGTACTTC.

This clonotype was counted at least ten times. The chain uses TRBV20-1 and TRBJ2-7, with a tentative D call TRBD2 (6 bases). The CDR3 runs to 13 residues. Germline CDR1 is DFQATT and CDR2 is SNEGSKA (reference sequence). Trimming shortened V by 3 bases and J by 12 bases, and 21 bases separated the two germline ends. DNA of the CDR3: TGCAGTGCTAGGTCCCCTCAATCGGGGGAGTGGTACTTC. This gives the protein CSARSPQSGEWYF.

Worth noting for this clonotype: Because the CDR3 is missing its conserved closing phenylalanine or tryptophan, this is likely a read error. No DNA is shown, since the ends of the CDR3 on it are uncertain; the CDR3 is the one TCRdb lists. The chain joins TRBV29-1 to TRBJ2-7; the D call in the table, TRBD2, was not verified against the DNA. The CDR3 contains 10 residues when both ends are counted. Looked up from germline, CDR1 is SQVTM and CDR2 is ANQGSEA. The chain's CDR3 is CSVEDRASLI.

The table lists this clonotype with a few counts. A much larger clonotype is one base distant, so this may be a read error. The chain joins TRBV28 to TRBJ1-2, with D possibly being TRBD1 (5 bases). Trimming pared 5 bases from V and 4 bases from J, leaving 20 bases between. CDR1 MDHEN and CDR2 SYDVKM come from the germline V gene. This CDR3 comprises 16 residues. CDR3 residues: CASSRGRALGGYGYTF. Written as DNA, the CDR3 is TGTGCCAGCAGTCGGGGCAGGGCGCTGGGGGGCTATGGCTACACCTTC.

This clonotype was seen at least ten times. The V gene is TRBV6-2 or TRBV6-3, the J gene TRBJ1-1; TRBD1 is a possible D gene (5 bases). CDR1 is MNHEY and CDR2 is SVGEGT in the germline V gene. There are 13 residues in the CDR3. V lost 7 bases and J lost 7, with 16 bases in between. In DNA form, the CDR3 reads TGTGCCAGCACTCTTGTAGGGACTGATGAAGCTTTCTTT. This gives the protein CASTLVGTDEAFF.

This clonotype has only one observation. V is TRBV19 and J is TRBJ1-5; D gene uncertain. Per the germline V gene, CDR1 is LNHDA and CDR2 is SQIVND (reference sequence). V was clipped by 7 bases and J by 3 bases, with 7 bases between them. This CDR3 is 12 amino acids long. CDR3 residues: CASNPYNQPQHF. Here the CDR3 DNA reads TGTGCCAGTAATCCTTACAATCAGCCCCAGCATTTT.

This clonotype was detected ten times or more. This chain joins TRBV12-3 or TRBV12-4 and TRBJ1-5; D remains unclear. The CDR3 totals 13 residues. Trimming pared 4 bases from V and 6 bases from J, leaving 10 bases between. The CDR3 DNA reads TGTGCCAGCAGTTCGGAGGGTTCTCAGCCCCAGCATTTT. It is translated as CASSSEGSQPQHF.

This rearrangement joins TRBV9 to TRBJ2-5, with TRBD2 identical over 12 bases. The J segment lost 0 bases and the V segment lost 0 bases, leaving 6 bases of the junction unmatched. Germline V gene lookup returns CDR1 SGDLS and CDR2 YYNGEE. The CDR3 loop spans 18 amino acids. The CDR3 nucleotides read TGTGCCAGCAGCGTAGTCGAGGGACTAGCGGGCAACCAAGAGACCCAGTACTTC. It is translated as CASSVVEGLAGNQETQYF.

V gene TRBV19 combines with J gene TRBJ2-3; D is perhaps TRBD1 or TRBD2 (5 bases each). Germline V gene data show CDR1 as LNHDA and CDR2 as SQIVND (reference sequence). This CDR3 contains 16 residues. Trimming shortened V by 2 bases and J by 0 bases, and 12 bases separated the two germline ends. This chain's CDR3 is CASSISEGYSTDTQYF. DNA for the CDR3: TGTGCCAGTAGTATATCCGAGGGGTATAGCACAGATACGCAGTATTTT.

The V and J genes are TRBV12-3 or TRBV12-4 and TRBJ1-1; D gene unclear. This CDR3 has 11 amino acids. V lost 7 bases and J lost 6, with 9 bases in between. The CDR3 protein is CASIHGAEAFF. DNA for the CDR3: TGTGCCAGCATTCACGGGGCTGAAGCTTTCTTT.

This clonotype was observed once. The gene calls are TRBV7-2 and TRBJ1-1; D is possibly TRBD1 (5 bases). The CDR3 runs to 14 residues. Trimming took off 5 bases at V and 4 bases at J, with 14 bases between the two ends. Germline loops: CDR1 SGHTA, CDR2 FQGNSA. The CDR3 DNA is TGTGCCAGCAGCCTTGACAGACAGAGCACTGAAGCTTTCTTT. Translating it yields CASSLDRQSTEAFF.

This clonotype showed up many times. The chain combines TRBV6-1 with TRBJ1-1; D uncertain. The length of the CDR3 is 12 residues. CDR1 and CDR2 from the germline V gene are MNHNS and SASEGT. The V end lost 8 bases, the J end lost 4 bases, and 11 bases lay between the germline ends. For the CDR3, the DNA is TGTGCCAGCCTTTCGATTCGCACTGAAGCTTTCTTT. Translation: CASLSIRTEAFF.

J is TRBJ1-2 and V is TRBV5-5, with D maybe TRBD1 (6 bases). Per the germline V gene, CDR1 is SGHKS and CDR2 is YYEKEE (reference sequence). The CDR3 sequence is 14 residues long. Trimming removed 2 bases from V and 6 bases from J, with 14 bases in between. CDR3 nucleotide sequence: TGTGCCAGCAGCTTCTCGCAGGGGAGTAATGGCTACACCTTC. It encodes CASSFSQGSNGYTF.

The count of this clonotype is one. The chain links TRBV6-2 or TRBV6-3 to TRBJ2-4, with D possibly being TRBD1 (6 bases). CDR1 and CDR2 from the germline V gene are MNHEY and SVGEGT. There are 19 residues in the CDR3. The V end was cut by 0 bases, the J end by 3 bases, with 21 bases between. The CDR3 DNA follows: TGTGCCAGCAGTTACTCGATAGAAAGGGGGTTTTGGGGCAAAAACATTCAGTACTTC. It translates to CASSYSIERGFWGKNIQYF.

The V and J genes are TRBV20-1 and TRBJ1-6; TRBD1 agrees at 7 bases. The length of the CDR3 is 16 residues. CDR1 is DFQATT and CDR2 is SNEGSKA in the germline V gene (reference sequence). Trimming cost V 3 bases and J 7 bases; bases outside gene matches: 12. CDR3 sequence: CSASRDSKITNSPLHF. The CDR3 DNA sequence: TGCAGTGCTAGTAGGGACAGCAAGATAACCAATTCACCCCTCCACTTT.

This clonotype has more than one count but fewer than ten. The chain has TRBV2 and TRBJ2-7, with 8 bases lining up with TRBD1. The CDR3 is made up of 13 amino acids. Germline V gene lookup returns CDR1 SNHLY and CDR2 FYNNEI. V trimming: 5 bases; J trimming: 4 bases; junction bases outside the gene matches: 4. Written as DNA, the CDR3 is TGTGCCAGCAGTACGGACAGGGCTTACGAGCAGTACTTC. Its translation is CASSTDRAYEQYF.

This clonotype was counted ten times or more. The rearrangement links TRBV7-2 to TRBJ2-1, with 11 positions matching TRBD1. The CDR3 length is 15 residues. The V gene end was trimmed by 3 bases and the J gene end by 7 bases; junction bases not matched to a gene: 5. Germline lookup yields CDR1 SGHTA and CDR2 FQGNSA. The CDR3 DNA reads as TGTGCCAGCAGCTTGGACAGGGGGCTTCTAAATGAGCAGTTCTTC. Translating it yields CASSLDRGLLNEQFF.

This clonotype occurred a few times. The CDR3 loop is CAISGAGEDYEQYF. The CDR3 region has the DNA TGTGCCATCAGTGGGGCAGGGGAAGACTACGAGCAGTACTTC. The chain joins TRBV10-3 to TRBJ2-7, with a weak D call TRBD1 (6 bases). From germline, CDR1 is ENHRY and CDR2 SYGVKD. V was cut by 4 bases and J by 3 bases, with 13 bases left in between. The CDR3 totals 14 residues.

This clonotype has a count of ten or more. This chain joins TRBV20-1 and TRBJ2-7, with unresolved D. This CDR3 spans 13 amino acids. Trimming removed 3 bases from V and 0 bases from J, with 9 bases in between. The germline gives CDR1 DFQATT, CDR2 SNEGSKA (reference sequence). CDR3 bases: TGCAGTGCTAGTTGGACGGACTCCTACGAGCAGTACTTC. Its protein product is CSASWTDSYEQYF.

V gene TRBV19 combines with J gene TRBJ1-1; D not certain. CDR3 length: 13 residues. The germline gives CDR1 LNHDA, CDR2 SQIVND (reference sequence). Trimming removed 5 bases from V and 6 bases from J, with 13 bases in between. In DNA, the CDR3 is TGTGCCAGTAGTCTTGCATGGGCCGCTGAAGCTTTCTTT. Its protein is CASSLAWAAEAFF.

The rearrangement uses TRBV7-2 and TRBJ1-6; 7 nucleotides agree with TRBD1. The CDR3 has 14 amino acids. Germline loops: CDR1 SGHTA, CDR2 FQGNSA. V was pared by 1 base and J by 9 bases, with 3 bases of the junction left unmatched. The chain's CDR3 is CASSLGGGGSPLHF. CDR3 DNA: TGTGCCAGCAGCTTAGGAGGGGGCGGTTCACCCCTCCACTTT.

Concerning this clonotype itself: One end of the junction does not line up with germline, which may come from a read error. This chain links TRBV13 with TRBJ2-1; weak D call: TRBD2 (5 bases). The CDR3 loop spans 12 amino acids. CDR1 and CDR2 (germline): PRHDT, FYEKMQ (reference sequence). The CDR3 region has the DNA TGTGCCAGCGGCTTAGGAGGAAATGAGCAGTTCTTC. Amino acids: CASGLGGNEQFF.

This clonotype was seen at least ten times. Written as DNA, the CDR3 is TGTGCCAGTAGTCCCGCCACAGGGGACTATGGCTACACCTTC. It yields the protein CASSPATGDYGYTF. The rearrangement links TRBV19 to TRBJ1-2, with 7 bases aligning to TRBD1. The length of the CDR3 is 14 residues. J was trimmed by 3 bases and V by 5 bases; bases with no gene match: 6. Germline CDR1 reads LNHDA; CDR2 reads SQIVND (reference sequence).

To note about this clonotype: This is likely a read error, given that the CDR3 carries no conserved phenylalanine or tryptophan at its end. V is TRBV10-3 and J is TRBJ1-1; D not certain. The CDR3 sequence is 13 residues long. The germline gives CDR1 ENHRY, CDR2 SYGVKD. The V end lost 5 bases, the J end lost 1 base, and 8 bases lay between the germline ends. The CDR3 region has the DNA TGTGCCATCAGTATGGACGGGAACACTGAAGCTTTCTCT. It specifies CAISMDGNTEAFS.

This clonotype is large in the sample. CDR3 protein: CASSSHLGQAMNTEAFF. CDR3 bases: TGTGCCAGTAGTTCTCATCTTGGACAGGCCATGAACACTGAAGCTTTCTTT. This sequence joins TRBV19 and TRBJ1-1; 7 nucleotides match TRBD1. J gave up 0 bases and V 5 bases, and 12 bases lay outside the gene matches. The CDR3 loop spans 17 amino acids. CDR1 is LNHDA, CDR2 SQIVND, per germline (reference sequence).

CDR3 DNA: TGTGCCAGCGACAGGGTCGGAGGAGAGACCCAGTACTTC. This encodes CASDRVGGETQYF. The V call is TRBV2, the J call TRBJ2-5; TRBD1 aligns across 7 bases. The germline V gene has CDR1 SNHLY and CDR2 FYNNEI. J was trimmed by 4 bases and V by 8 bases; bases with no gene match: 7. The length of the CDR3 is 13 residues.

The V gene is TRBV6-4, the J gene TRBJ2-1; TRBD2 agrees at 11 bases. V trimming: 5 bases; J trimming: 7 bases; junction bases outside the gene matches: 7. Per germline, CDR1 MRHNA and CDR2 SNTAGT. This CDR3 region has 15 residues. In DNA, the CDR3 is TGTGCCAGCAGTAACCTAGCGGGGGGTGAGAATGAGCAGTTCTTC. Residues: CASSNLAGGENEQFF.

This clonotype has a count of ten or more. The chain has TRBV13 and TRBJ1-2, with 10 bases fitting TRBD1. V trimming: 4 bases; J trimming: 3 bases; junction bases outside the gene matches: 5. The CDR3 has 15 residues. The germline CDR1 and CDR2 sequences are PRHDT and FYEKMQ (reference sequence). In DNA form, the CDR3 reads TGTGCCAGCAGCTCCGAGGACAGGGGGGACTATGGCTACACCTTC. This translates into CASSSEDRGDYGYTF.

The J gene is TRBJ1-2, the V gene TRBV5-1; D ambiguous. Germline-derived CDR1 and CDR2 are SGHRS and YFSETQ. The CDR3 spans 13 residues. V dropped 8 bases and J dropped 4 bases, with 15 bases sitting between them. CDR3 sequence: CASSLTDGYGYTF. The DNA for the CDR3 is TGCGCCAGTAGTTTGACGGACGGCTATGGCTACACCTTC.

The chain employs TRBV7-2 and TRBJ2-3, with a tentative D call TRBD2 (6 bases). V was cut by 1 base and J by 6 bases, with 8 bases left in between. CDR1 SGHTA and CDR2 FQGNSA come from the germline V gene. CDR3 length: 13 residues. This chain's CDR3 is CASSLERVDTQYF. CDR3 DNA sequence: TGTGCCAGCAGCTTAGAGCGGGTGGATACGCAGTATTTT.

This clonotype was recorded many times. The V call is TRBV4-1, the J call TRBJ2-7; 10 bases agree with TRBD1. V lost 0 bases to trimming and J lost 7 bases; unmatched junction nucleotides: 6. From germline, CDR1 is MGHRA and CDR2 YSYEKL. This CDR3 is 15 amino acids long. This CDR3 reads CASSQDGTGVGEQYF. Written as DNA, the CDR3 is TGCGCCAGCAGCCAAGACGGGACAGGGGTGGGAGAGCAGTACTTC.